The 3 T cell receptor beta chains listed next were all sequenced from one sample in a study of shared clonotypes between healthy human individuals. Terminally differentiated effector memory CD45RA+ cells were excluded by CCR7 positive selection of CD45RO-negative cells. The protocol was immunoSEQ multiplex PCR, while the TCRdb copy is restricted to in-frame clones and leaves out a portion. The sample contains about 2.1 million clones, 93% of which appear only once. Material for sequencing was naive CD8+ T cells from PBMCs. These receptors originate from a young man in good health. Some clones in this sample may be carry-over from other donors' samples.

The chain recombines TRBV6-6 with TRBJ1-2; 9 bases align to TRBD1. The CDR3 sequence is 15 residues long. In germline, CDR1 is MNHNY, CDR2 SVGAGI (reference sequence). With V trimmed by 6 bases and J by 4 bases, 9 bases remained unmatched. DNA for the CDR3: TGTGCCAGCAGCGCCGCCGGGACAGGGCCCTATGGCTACACCTTC. This gives the protein CASSAAGTGPYGYTF.

The chain uses TRBV19 and TRBJ2-7; 8 bases map to TRBD2. J lost 6 bases, V lost 5 bases, and 12 bases had no gene match. The germline V gene has CDR1 LNHDA and CDR2 SQIVND (reference sequence). The CDR3 is 15 amino acids. In DNA, the CDR3 is TGTGCCAGTAGTGCCGCCCTTGCGGGAGGAGGCGAGCAGTACTTC. This codes for CASSAALAGGGEQYF.

V gene TRBV9 combines with J gene TRBJ1-4; 9 bases fit TRBD1. Germline V gene lookup returns CDR1 SGDLS and CDR2 YYNGEE. This CDR3 region has 17 residues. Unmatched junction bases numbered 9, after V lost 3 bases and J lost 3 bases. The CDR3 reads CASSAWTGASSNEKLFF. As DNA, the CDR3 is TGTGCCAGCAGCGCCTGGACAGGGGCATCCTCTAATGAAAAACTGTTTTTT.